The 13 T cell receptor beta chains below come from one sample, sequenced in a study of blood T cell repertoires in COVID-19. TCRdb's copy holds only in-frame clones and misses some; the assay was immunoSEQ multiplex PCR. The table has about 210,000 clones, around 87% seen once. Sample: PBMCs or T cells enriched from blood (not recorded which). These receptors were collected from a man aged 25-40 years in a cohort exposed to, infected with or recovered from COVID-19 (not recorded which).

J is TRBJ2-1 and V is TRBV14; TRBD2 agrees at 9 bases. This CDR3 is built from 15 residues. Trimming took 4 bases from V and 4 from J; bases not matched to a gene: 5. In germline, CDR1 is SGHDN, CDR2 FVKESK. The CDR3 loop is CASSPRTSAYNEQFF. CDR3 sequence (DNA): TGTGCCAGCAGCCCCAGGACTAGCGCTTACAATGAGCAGTTCTTC.

The chain links TRBV25-1 to TRBJ1-4, with 8 bases aligning to TRBD1. From germline, CDR1 is MGHDK and CDR2 SYGVNS. The CDR3 totals 15 residues. V shed 0 bases, J shed 8 bases, and the junction held 5 bases outside the gene matches. CDR3 sequence reads: CASSEYGQGKEKLFF. The CDR3 DNA reads as TGTGCCAGCAGTGAATACGGACAGGGTAAAGAAAAACTGTTTTTT.

The rearrangement uses TRBV6-5 and TRBJ2-3; D is ambiguous. Germline assignment: CDR1 MNHEY and CDR2 SVGAGI. The CDR3 runs 15 residues. V dropped 10 bases and J dropped 0 bases, with 17 bases sitting between them. CDR3 residues: CATRLGATSTDTQYF. In DNA, the CDR3 is TGTGCCACCAGGTTAGGAGCGACTAGCACAGATACGCAGTATTTT.

The J gene is TRBJ1-6, the V gene TRBV7-6, with 7 bases lining up with TRBD1. This CDR3 is 14 amino acids long. CDR1 is SGHVS, CDR2 FNYEAQ, per germline. J gave up 6 bases and V 4 bases, and 3 bases lay outside the gene matches. CDR3 residues: CASSSGQVNSPLHF. The CDR3 nucleotides read TGTGCCAGCAGCTCCGGACAGGTTAATTCACCCCTCCACTTT. Complete variable domain (other parts from reference TRBV7-6 and TRBJ1-6): GAGVSQSPRYKVTKRGQDVALRCDPISGHVSLYWYRQALGQGPEFLTYFNYEAQQDKSGLPNDRFSAERPEGSISTLTIQRTEQRDSAMYRCASSSGQVNSPLHFGNGTRLTVT.

This chain joins TRBV29-1 and TRBJ2-1, with TRBD1 identical over 7 bases. Looked up from germline, CDR1 is SQVTM and CDR2 is ANQGSEA. This CDR3 comprises 11 residues. J was trimmed by 8 bases and V by 4 bases; bases with no gene match: 2. This CDR3 reads CSVGQGYEQFF. Written as DNA, the CDR3 is TGCAGCGTTGGACAGGGCTATGAGCAGTTCTTC.

The table lists this clone with a count of one. The rearrangement links TRBV6-2 or TRBV6-3 to TRBJ1-2; D perhaps matches TRBD1 (6 bases). This CDR3 has 15 amino acids. The V gene's germline CDR1 is MNHEY and CDR2 SVGEGT. Trimming cost V 3 bases and J 3 bases, with 14 bases left between them. The CDR3 region is CASSYQGREYYGYTF. DNA of the CDR3: TGTGCCAGCAGTTATCAGGGGCGAGAGTACTATGGCTACACCTTC.

The CDR3 region is CATSRDNLADVYNEQFF. As DNA, the CDR3 is TGTGCCACCAGCAGAGATAATTTAGCCGATGTTTACAATGAGCAGTTCTTC. The chain recombines TRBV15 with TRBJ2-1, with D uncertain. This CDR3 contains 17 residues. Germline loops: CDR1 LNHNV, CDR2 YYDKDF (reference sequence). V was trimmed by 0 bases and J by 4 bases, leaving 16 bases between them. Full variable domain (remainder filled in from reference TRBV15 and TRBJ2-1): DAMVIQNPRYQVTQFGKPVTLSCSQTLNHNVMYWYQQKSSQAPKLLFHYYDKDFNNEADTPDNFQSRRPNTSFCFLDIRSPGLGDTAMYLCATSRDNLADVYNEQFFGPGTRLTVL.

The V gene is TRBV11-2, the J gene TRBJ2-1; the match to TRBD2 covers 11 bases. Germline loops: CDR1 SGHAT, CDR2 FQNNGV. The CDR3 is 15 amino acids. J gave up 7 bases and V 5 bases, and 7 bases lay outside the gene matches. CDR3 coding DNA: TGTGCCAGCAGCCGCACTAGCGGGAGAGTTAATGAGCAGTTCTTC. It encodes CASSRTSGRVNEQFF.

This rearrangement joins TRBV7-2 to TRBJ2-1; 9 bases are shared with TRBD2. Germline V gene data show CDR1 as SGHTA and CDR2 as FQGNSA. The CDR3 extends over 14 amino acids. J lost 9 bases, V lost 3 bases, and 6 bases had no gene match. The chain's CDR3 is CASSFPGSGSEQFF. The CDR3 nucleotides are TGTGCCAGCAGCTTCCCCGGTAGCGGGAGTGAGCAGTTCTTC. Full variable domain (rest looked up from reference TRBV7-2 and TRBJ2-1): GAGVSQSPSNKVTEKGKDVELRCDPISGHTALYWYRQSLGQGLEFLIYFQGNSAPDKSGLPSDRFSAERTGGSVSTLTIQRTQQEDSAVYLCASSFPGSGSEQFFGPGTRLTVL.

The rearrangement links TRBV9 to TRBJ2-5; 7 nucleotides line up with TRBD2. Germline V gives CDR1 SGDLS, CDR2 YYNGEE. CDR3 length equals 19 residues. V dropped 0 bases and J dropped 2; count of bases not matched to a gene: 16. CDR3 in amino acids: CASSVVASSLASQQETQYF. The DNA for the CDR3 is TGTGCCAGCAGCGTAGTGGCATCTTCACTAGCGAGCCAACAAGAGACCCAGTACTTC.

The chain recombines TRBV29-1 with TRBJ1-2; 11 nucleotides match TRBD1. V trimming: 7 bases; J trimming: 4 bases; junction bases outside the gene matches: 11. The CDR3 covers 15 residues. Germline V gene data show CDR1 as SQVTM and CDR2 as ANQGSEA. CDR3 in amino acids: CSGGPGTGGSYGYTF. The DNA for the CDR3 is TGCAGCGGGGGCCCCGGGACAGGGGGGTCCTATGGCTACACCTTC.

The gene calls are TRBV7-2 and TRBJ2-1; 14 bases are a match to TRBD2. The CDR3 has 17 amino acids. Germline CDR1 is SGHTA and CDR2 is FQGNSA. V lost 4 bases and J lost 9; bases outside the gene matches: 11. CDR3 region: CASSSRWGLAGDGEQFF. CDR3 nucleotide sequence: TGTGCCAGCAGCTCCCGGTGGGGACTAGCGGGAGACGGTGAGCAGTTCTTC.

The rearrangement joins TRBV23-1 to TRBJ1-1; the match to TRBD1 covers 9 bases. TRBV23-1 is identified as an open reading frame with a role that is uncertain. The CDR3 totals 15 residues. The junction had 6 bases not matched to a gene; V was cut back by 4 bases and J by 3 bases. CDR3 DNA sequence: TGCGCCAGCAGTCCGACAGGGGGTGGGGACACTGAAGCTTTCTTT. Residues: CASSPTGGGDTEAFF.